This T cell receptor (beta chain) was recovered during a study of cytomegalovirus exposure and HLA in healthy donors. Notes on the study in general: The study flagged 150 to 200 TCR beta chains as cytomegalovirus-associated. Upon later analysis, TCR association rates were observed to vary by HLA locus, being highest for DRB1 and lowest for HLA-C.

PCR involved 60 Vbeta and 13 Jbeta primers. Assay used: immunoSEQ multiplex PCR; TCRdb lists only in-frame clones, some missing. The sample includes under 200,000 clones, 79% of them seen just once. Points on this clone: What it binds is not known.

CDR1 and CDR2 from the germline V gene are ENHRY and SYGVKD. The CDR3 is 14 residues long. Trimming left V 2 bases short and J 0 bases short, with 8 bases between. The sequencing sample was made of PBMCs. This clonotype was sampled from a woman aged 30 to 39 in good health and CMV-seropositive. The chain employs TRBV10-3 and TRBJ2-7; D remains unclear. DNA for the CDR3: TGTGCCATCAGTGAGGGTCTCAGCTCCTACGAGCAGTACTTC. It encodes CAISEGLSSYEQYF.